Included here is one TCR beta chain sequence, with context. This sample stems from a study of blood T cell repertoires in COVID-19. TCRdb keeps only in-frame clones here, not all; method: immunoSEQ multiplex PCR. The sample includes around 270,000 clones, roughly 80% seen only once; the top ten take around a sixth. The specimen sequenced was peripheral blood. The sequence derives from a person aged 65 to 85 with COVID-19, enrolled during active disease.

CDR3 protein: CASGDRAGNTIYF. CDR3 DNA: TGTGCCAGCGGGGACAGGGCTGGAAACACCATATATTTT. The gene calls are TRBV7-2 and TRBJ1-3; 9 bases are a match to TRBD1. Per the germline V gene, CDR1 is SGHTA and CDR2 is FQGNSA. The CDR3 sequence is 13 residues long. With V trimmed by 8 bases and J by 2 bases, 1 base remained unmatched.